This T cell receptor beta chain was identified during a study of T cells in Graves' hyperthyroidism and ophthalmopathy. Amplification of TCR beta CDR3 regions used RNA as the template. TCR CDR3 regions were first amplified by RT-PCR with HTBI primers. TCRdb reanalysed the multiplex PCR reads using MiXCR and keeps one entry per CDR3 protein. The top ten hold more than 4.5% of the sample, which has under 550,000 distinct CDR3 sequences, approximately 15% seen once. This clonotype was seen at least ten times. The V gene's germline CDR1 is MNHNS and CDR2 SASEGT. This CDR3 has 14 residues. V lost 1 base to trimming and J lost 8 bases, with 14 bases between them.

This chain links TRBV6-1 with TRBJ1-2; possible D gene TRBD1, 5 bases. This sequence originates from a woman aged 18-29 years with Graves' hyperthyroidism. Sequences were obtained from blood. CDR3 sequence: CASSEERGPGGYTF. DNA for the CDR3: TGTGCCAGCAGTGAAGAGAGGGGTCCGGGGGGCTACACCTTC.